The present TCR beta chain was sequenced within a study of T cell changes during pregnancy in multiple sclerosis (dated by TCRdb to about 2019). At the level of the whole study: The study examined how the T cell repertoire changed over the course of pregnancy in women with multiple sclerosis.

Details on this clone: Its recognized antigen is unknown. Base qualities were left out, and no much larger clone turns up one base away.

The library came from the immunoSEQ multiplex PCR assay. The table was pulled from immuneACCESS by TCRdb, which kept in-frame rearrangements only. Such tables lose some clones; where checked, under half of the loss comes from unresolved V genes, and the rest has no known cause. The sample has some 59,000 clones on record, about nine tenths of them singletons. Of the sample, about 2.5% is held by the ten largest clones. From the germline V gene, CDR1 is SGHRS and CDR2 is YFSETQ. V sheds 0 bases and J sheds 3 bases, leaving 11 bases between their ends. The CDR3 measures 15 amino acids from cysteine to phenylalanine. Left in the record is the CDR3 DNA by itself, 45 bases read in frame from the first base.

This sequence originates from a female donor with multiple sclerosis, enrolled in a pregnancy study. Sequences were derived from peripheral blood, sampled in the first trimester of pregnancy. The rearranged chain carries TRBV5-1 and TRBJ2-3; TRBD1 is perhaps the D gene, given 5 matching bases. At the DNA level, the sequence is TGCGCCAGCAGCTTGGGGGGCCTGGGAACAGATACGCAGTATTTT. It specifies CASSLGGLGTDTQYF.